This T cell receptor (beta chain) was identified in a study of a mutant IDH1 vaccine in newly diagnosed glioma. Looking at the study overall: Former treatment meant radiotherapy, temozolomide, or both; the majority had gotten both. The study, taken as a whole, reports: Induction of immune responses by the vaccine occurred in about 95% of patients. Top-clonotype changes in peripheral T cells seemed unrelated to pseudoprogression.

The data were produced by immunoSEQ multiplex PCR, yet TCRdb's version contains in-frame clones alone and is incomplete. The data show tens of thousands of clones, about 83% seen once. With respect to this clone: What it recognizes is unknown.

Noted time point: baseline, week 1 (first vaccination visit). Treatment denoted: pre-vaccination baseline after standard-of-care therapy. Every donor had a new WHO grade 3 or 4 astrocytoma that was IDH1-mutant, with loss of nuclear ATRX. The receptor was derived from a woman aged 45-65 years with glioma. This sample comprised PBMCs, obtained from a glioma patient treated with radiotherapy, temozolomide or both.

DNA of the CDR3: TGTGCCAGCAGTTTTACGGAGACAGGGGACTACGAGCAGTACTTC. Its translation: CASSFTETGDYEQYF. V usage is TRBV11-2 and J usage is TRBJ2-7; 8 nucleotides line up with TRBD1. Germline V gene sequence: CDR1 SGHAT, CDR2 FQNNGV. The CDR3 has 15 amino acids. The ends lost 6 bases at V and 3 bases at J; junction bases unmatched: 10.